The 10 T cell receptor beta chains below come from one sample, sequenced in a study of blood T cell repertoires in COVID-19. Assay: immunoSEQ multiplex PCR; the TCRdb copy retains only in-frame clones and omits some. The sample gives hundreds of thousands of clones, over 75% of which show up once; about an eighth is in the top ten. Sequencing was carried out using peripheral blood. The receptor set was obtained from a human donor in a cohort sampled during active COVID-19.

The rearrangement uses TRBV5-5 and TRBJ2-5; D gene uncertain. The CDR3 is 13 amino acids. Germline CDR1 and CDR2: SGHKS and YYEKEE (reference sequence). Trimming removed 2 bases from V and 5 bases from J, with 10 bases in between. The CDR3 spells CASSFGSRETQYF. CDR3 DNA sequence: TGTGCCAGCAGCTTCGGTAGTCGCGAGACCCAGTACTTC.

This clone was detected ten times or more. The chain links TRBV10-3 to TRBJ2-3; a possible D gene is TRBD2 (6 bases). The CDR3 length is 15 residues. Germline V CDR1 and CDR2: ENHRY, SYGVKD. V lost 2 bases to trimming and J lost 2 bases, with 11 bases between them. CDR3 in DNA: TGTGCCATCAGTGAGCGGGGGTTAAACACAGATACGCAGTATTTT. This codes for CAISERGLNTDTQYF.

The chain couples TRBV7-9 to TRBJ1-1; 7 bases agree with TRBD1. V dropped 0 bases and J dropped 5; count of bases not matched to a gene: 0. This CDR3 region has 13 residues. Germline loops: CDR1 SEHNR, CDR2 FQNEAQ (reference sequence). The CDR3 is CASSLARGTEAFF. The CDR3 DNA reads TGTGCCAGCAGCTTAGCCAGGGGGACTGAAGCTTTCTTT. The complete variable domain, with remaining parts taken from reference TRBV7-9 and TRBJ1-1, reads DTGVSQNPRHKITKRGQNVTFRCDPISEHNRLYWYRQTLGQGPEFLTYFQNEAQLEKSRLLSDRFSAERPKGSFSTLEIQRTEQGDSAMYLCASSLARGTEAFFGQGTRLTVV.

The V call is TRBV15, the J call TRBJ2-5; D is perhaps TRBD1 (5 bases). The germline V and J ends were trimmed by 5 bases and 4 bases, with 26 bases remaining between them. In germline, CDR1 is LNHNV, CDR2 YYDKDF (reference sequence). This CDR3 is 18 amino acids long. CDR3 sequence: CATSPSFGEGERGETQYF. The CDR3 DNA follows: TGTGCCACCAGCCCCTCCTTTGGAGAAGGAGAAAGGGGAGAGACCCAGTACTTC.

The sample holds a few counts of this clone. CDR3 sequence reads: CASSIIGGNYNEQFF. CDR3 DNA: TGTGCCAGTAGTATCATAGGGGGAAATTACAATGAGCAGTTCTTC. This chain joins TRBV19 and TRBJ2-1, with TRBD1 as a possible D gene (6 bases). CDR1 and CDR2 (germline): LNHDA, SQIVND (reference sequence). Trimming cost V 3 bases and J 4 bases, with 13 bases left between them. The CDR3 contains 15 residues.

The CDR3 bases are TGTGCCAGCAGCTTCCGCGGGAGGGCTAGCACAGATACGCAGTATTTT. This translates into CASSFRGRASTDTQYF. The chain links TRBV7-3 to TRBJ2-3, with 9 nucleotides matching TRBD2. The CDR3 loop spans 16 amino acids. Germline V gives CDR1 SGHTA, CDR2 FQGTGA. The V segment lost 3 bases and the J segment 0 bases; nucleotides outside the gene matches: 4.

The chain has TRBV4-3 and TRBJ1-1, with D uncertain. The CDR3 contains 14 residues. CDR1 is LGHNA and CDR2 is YSLEER in the germline V gene. Trimming removed 4 bases at V and 4 bases at J, with 13 bases between. In DNA, the CDR3 is TGCGCCAGCAGCCTGGCGGCGGAGGGCACTGAAGCTTTCTTT. Translating it yields CASSLAAEGTEAFF.

V and J are TRBV5-1 and TRBJ2-2, with D maybe TRBD1 (6 bases). The CDR3 loop spans 16 amino acids. V dropped 4 bases and J dropped 1 base, with 14 bases sitting between them. Per the germline V gene, CDR1 is SGHRS and CDR2 is YFSETQ. The CDR3 here is CASSLSDSLNTGELFF. CDR3 sequence (DNA): TGCGCCAGCAGCCTCTCGGACAGCCTGAACACCGGGGAGCTGTTTTTT.

Only a few counts were recorded for this clone. The chain carries TRBV9 and TRBJ2-2, with D possibly matching TRBD1 (6 bases). The V gene's germline CDR1 is SGDLS and CDR2 YYNGEE. V was cut by 4 bases and J by 0 bases, with 16 bases left in between. The CDR3 contains 17 residues. The CDR3 DNA reads as TGTGCCAGCAGCATCCCCCGAGGGACACCGAACACCGGGGAGCTGTTTTTT. Protein product: CASSIPRGTPNTGELFF.

The chain joins TRBV28 to TRBJ2-2; D uncertain. This CDR3 is built from 12 residues. The V gene's germline CDR1 is MDHEN and CDR2 SYDVKM. Trimming left V 6 bases short and J 9 bases short, with 11 bases between. The CDR3 region has the DNA TGTGCCAGCAGGCGGATCGCCCGGGAGCTGTTTTTT. This gives the protein CASRRIARELFF.